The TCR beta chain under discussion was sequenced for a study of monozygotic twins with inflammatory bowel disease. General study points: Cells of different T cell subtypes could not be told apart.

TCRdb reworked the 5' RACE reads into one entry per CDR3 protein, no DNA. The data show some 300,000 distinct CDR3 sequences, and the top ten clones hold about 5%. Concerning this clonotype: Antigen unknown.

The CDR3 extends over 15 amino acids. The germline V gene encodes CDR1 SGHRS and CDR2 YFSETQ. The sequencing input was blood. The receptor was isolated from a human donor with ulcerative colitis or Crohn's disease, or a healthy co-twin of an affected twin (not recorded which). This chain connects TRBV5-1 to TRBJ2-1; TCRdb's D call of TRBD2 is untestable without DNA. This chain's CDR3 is CASSFSPGAYNEQFF.